These T cell receptor beta chains were read from a single sample in a study of blood T cell repertoires in COVID-19. The repertoire was sequenced with immunoSEQ multiplex PCR; TCRdb's copy has only in-frame clones and lacks some. The table includes fewer than 150,000 clones, 75% to 90% detected once. Sample: peripheral blood. These receptors were collected from a human donor in a cohort sampled during active COVID-19. The CDR3 runs from the conserved cysteine through the conserved F or W. The D gene is left open where the match is weak. Some rows have no size entry. The others give once, few or many, or a class for an expanded clone.

D gene: -; clone size: -; J gene: TRBJ2-2; V gene: TRBV4-3; CDR3 protein: CASSPVGSAGGELFF
D gene: -; clone size: -; J gene: TRBJ2-1; V gene: TRBV2; CDR3 protein: CASNPSAGSSYNEQFF
D gene: TRBD2; clone size: few; J gene: TRBJ2-5; V gene: TRBV5-1; CDR3 protein: CASSQGTILTQETQYF
D gene: TRBD1; clone size: -; J gene: TRBJ1-1; V gene: TRBV14; CDR3 protein: CASSQDSVTGGTEAFF
D gene: -; clone size: -; J gene: TRBJ1-2; V gene: TRBV12-3/TRBV12-4; CDR3 protein: CASSIQNYGYTF
D gene: TRBD2; clone size: -; J gene: TRBJ2-1; V gene: TRBV9; CDR3 protein: CASSPGTSGGDEQFF
D gene: -; clone size: -; J gene: TRBJ1-1; V gene: TRBV6-5; CDR3 protein: CASSLPGENTEAFF
D gene: TRBD1; clone size: -; J gene: TRBJ2-7; V gene: TRBV4-3; CDR3 protein: CASSQDVGTGDPYEQYF
D gene: -; clone size: -; J gene: TRBJ2-3; V gene: TRBV2; CDR3 protein: CASSDGLASADTQYF
D gene: TRBD1; clone size: -; J gene: TRBJ1-2; V gene: TRBV27; CDR3 protein: CASSTGGGNYGYTF
D gene: -; clone size: -; J gene: TRBJ2-1; V gene: TRBV5-4; CDR3 protein: CASRPGVGPSSNEQFF
D gene: TRBD1; clone size: -; J gene: TRBJ1-2; V gene: TRBV7-2; CDR3 protein: CASSLTGGYGYTF
D gene: -; clone size: once; J gene: TRBJ1-1; V gene: TRBV30; CDR3 protein: CAWRLTGGTEAFF
D gene: TRBD2; clone size: -; J gene: TRBJ2-1; V gene: TRBV4-3; CDR3 protein: CASSLGRSGRSYNEQFF
D gene: TRBD1; clone size: -; J gene: TRBJ2-1; V gene: TRBV19; CDR3 protein: CASSDRDRGSNEQFF
D gene: TRBD1; clone size: -; J gene: TRBJ2-4; V gene: TRBV6-2/TRBV6-3; CDR3 protein: CASSRQGAEAKNIQYF